These 26 T cell receptor beta chains originate from one sample sequenced in a study of CD8+ T cells in alopecia areata. Sequencing used cDNA as its template, made by extracting RNA and reverse transcribing it. TCRdb keeps only in-frame clones here, not all; method: immunoSEQ multiplex PCR. In the table there are 140,000 to 150,000 clones, around 50% of which are singletons. Sequencing was performed on CD4+ T cells sorted from blood. Receptors originate from a human donor with alopecia areata.

The rearrangement links TRBV2 to TRBJ2-1; D is unclear. Trimming removed 5 bases from V and 8 bases from J, with 4 bases in between. This CDR3 is 10 amino acids long. Germline V CDR1 and CDR2: SNHLY, FYNNEI. The CDR3 bases are TGTGCCAGCAGTAACTATGAGCAGTTCTTC. This codes for CASSNYEQFF.

The rearrangement links TRBV5-6 to TRBJ2-5; tentatively, D is TRBD1 (5 bases). Germline CDR1 and CDR2: SGHDT and YYEEEE. The CDR3 covers 14 residues. The V end was cut by 0 bases, the J end by 1 base, with 7 bases between. The CDR3 DNA reads TGTGCCAGCAGCTTGGGCCAGGGCCAAGAGACCCAGTACTTC. This sequence encodes CASSLGQGQETQYF.

This chain links TRBV29-1 with TRBJ1-1; D gene uncertain. V lost 2 bases, J lost 1 base, and 11 bases lay in between. Germline-derived CDR1 and CDR2 are SQVTM and ANQGSEA. The CDR3 length is 14 residues. Here the CDR3 reads CSVERTAANTEAFF. CDR3 DNA sequence: TGCAGCGTTGAACGAACCGCAGCGAACACTGAAGCTTTCTTT.

V is TRBV29-1 and J is TRBJ2-7; 9 positions match TRBD1. Per the germline V gene, CDR1 is SQVTM and CDR2 is ANQGSEA. Trimming at V came to 6 bases and at J to 8 bases, leaving 14 bases not matched to a gene. The CDR3 sequence is 14 residues long. CDR3 loop: CSVTKTGGIIQQYF. The DNA of the CDR3 is TGCAGCGTCACTAAGACAGGGGGAATAATCCAGCAGTACTTC.

This clone has a handful of counts. This chain joins TRBV9 and TRBJ2-3; 8 bases map to TRBD2. CDR1 is SGDLS and CDR2 is YYNGEE in the germline V gene. The CDR3 covers 14 residues. The V segment lost 0 bases and the J segment 6 bases; nucleotides outside the gene matches: 3. The CDR3 sequence: CASSVAGGSDTQYF. The CDR3, as DNA: TGTGCCAGCAGCGTAGCGGGAGGGTCGGATACGCAGTATTTT.

This chain joins TRBV7-3 and TRBJ2-6; perhaps TRBD1 as D (5 bases). Germline V gene lookup returns CDR1 SGHTA and CDR2 FQGTGA. The CDR3 has 18 amino acids. V was cut by 1 base and J by 5 bases, with 18 bases left in between. The CDR3 DNA reads as TGTGCCAGCAGCTTAATGCCCCAGGCACAGGATAGGGCCAACGTCCTGACTTTC. Its protein product is CASSLMPQAQDRANVLTF.

This clone was seen a handful of times. V gene TRBV7-9 combines with J gene TRBJ2-7, with D possibly matching TRBD2 (5 bases). From germline, CDR1 is SEHNR and CDR2 FQNEAQ (reference sequence). Trimming stripped 5 bases from V and 2 bases from J, with 7 bases between. The CDR3 is 12 amino acids. As DNA, the CDR3 is TGTGCCAGCAGCCCGGAGGCCTACGAGCAGTACTTC. It is translated as CASSPEAYEQYF.

This chain joins TRBV5-1 and TRBJ1-2; D not resolved. The CDR3 has 15 residues. The germline V gene encodes CDR1 SGHRS and CDR2 YFSETQ. Trimming removed 1 base from V and 4 bases from J, with 14 bases in between. The CDR3 protein is CASSLTRSGLYGYTF. For the CDR3, the DNA is TGCGCCAGCAGCTTGACACGCAGCGGACTCTATGGCTACACCTTC.

This chain's CDR3 is CSVDLTGQHYGYTF. Here the CDR3 DNA reads TGCAGCGTTGATCTGACAGGACAACACTATGGCTACACCTTC. This chain connects TRBV29-1 to TRBJ1-2; D might be TRBD1 (6 bases). Germline lookup yields CDR1 SQVTM and CDR2 ANQGSEA. V gave up 3 bases and J gave up 3 bases, with 14 bases separating them. The CDR3 spans 14 residues.

The chain joins TRBV5-1 to TRBJ2-5; no definite D call. Deletions cut 0 bases from V and 5 bases from J, with 8 bases between. Germline assignment: CDR1 SGHRS and CDR2 YFSETQ. The CDR3 is 13 residues long. Written as DNA, the CDR3 is TGCGCCAGCAGCTTGGATGGGGATGAGACCCAGTACTTC. Translation: CASSLDGDETQYF.

CDR3 in DNA: TGTGCCAGCAGTGAGCTACAGGGAGGCAATTGGTATGGCTACACCTTC. Translation gives CASSELQGGNWYGYTF. This chain connects TRBV2 to TRBJ1-2, with a possible D match to TRBD1 (6 bases). The CDR3 spans 16 residues. Germline values: CDR1 SNHLY, CDR2 FYNNEI. Trimming pared 3 bases from V and 5 bases from J, leaving 19 bases between.

This clone was observed a handful of times. This chain uses TRBV4-1 with TRBJ2-4; D unresolved. Trimming shortened V by 1 base and J by 3 bases, and 7 bases separated the two germline ends. Germline CDR1 and CDR2: MGHRA and YSYEKL. The CDR3 spans 14 residues. CDR3 nucleotides: TGCGCCAGCAGCCAAGGAGACATCAAAAACATTCAGTACTTC. Its translation is CASSQGDIKNIQYF.

The V call is TRBV19, the J call TRBJ1-2; a weak D match, TRBD1 (6 bases). The V gene lost 6 bases and the J gene lost 8 bases, with 19 bases spanning the gap. Germline CDR1 is LNHDA and CDR2 is SQIVND (reference sequence). CDR3 size: 14 residues. CDR3 coding DNA: TGTGCCAGTAGGGTCCCCGGGGCAGGGGCCGGCTACACCTTC. This codes for CASRVPGAGAGYTF.

The chain is built from TRBV15 and TRBJ2-7; 9 bases map to TRBD2. CDR3 size: 14 residues. Germline V gene data show CDR1 as LNHNV and CDR2 as YYDKDF (reference sequence). Losses at the gene ends were 5 bases for V and 2 bases for J; bases not matched to a gene: 4. The CDR3 nucleotides read TGTGCCACCAGCGTGCTAGCGGGGACCTACGAGCAGTACTTC. It is translated as CATSVLAGTYEQYF.

This chain connects TRBV5-1 to TRBJ1-5, with 8 bases aligning to TRBD1. CDR3 length equals 14 residues. Germline assignment: CDR1 SGHRS and CDR2 YFSETQ. Trimming cost V 4 bases and J 7 bases; bases outside gene matches: 7. The CDR3 DNA reads TGCGCCAGCAGCGTTCAGGGGGCCGGGCAGCCCCAGCATTTT. Translating gives CASSVQGAGQPQHF.

V gene TRBV29-1 combines with J gene TRBJ1-2; 7 positions agree with TRBD1. V shed 2 bases, J shed 4 bases, and the junction held 7 bases outside the gene matches. Germline CDR1 is SQVTM and CDR2 is ANQGSEA. The CDR3 sequence is 14 residues long. The CDR3 reads CSVEKGAPLYGYTF. Here the CDR3 DNA reads TGCAGCGTTGAAAAGGGGGCTCCCCTCTATGGCTACACCTTC.

This rearrangement joins TRBV19 to TRBJ1-2; D is unresolved. Germline CDR1 reads LNHDA; CDR2 reads SQIVND (reference sequence). V lost 5 bases and J 4 bases, leaving 14 bases between the germline ends. This CDR3 is 14 amino acids long. This chain's CDR3 is CASSGRMGSYGYTF. The CDR3 DNA is TGTGCCAGTAGTGGCCGGATGGGATCCTATGGCTACACCTTC.

The chain couples TRBV18 to TRBJ2-5; TRBD2 aligns across 7 bases. From germline, CDR1 is KGHSH and CDR2 LQKENI. V shed 6 bases and J 5 bases; nucleotides not matched to a gene: 3. The CDR3 covers 12 residues. CDR3 residues: CASSRERETQYF. DNA of the CDR3: TGTGCCAGCTCGCGGGAGCGGGAGACCCAGTACTTC.

This clone was seen more than once but under ten times. The chain has TRBV7-9 and TRBJ2-2; the D gene is possibly TRBD1 (5 bases). Germline-derived CDR1 and CDR2 are SEHNR and FQNEAQ (reference sequence). There are 14 residues in the CDR3. The ends were cut back, 6 bases at V and 4 bases at J, with 12 bases in the middle. The CDR3 here is CASRHRGATGELFF. The CDR3 DNA reads TGTGCCAGCAGGCATCGTGGGGCCACCGGGGAGCTGTTTTTT.

This chain joins TRBV5-1 and TRBJ2-1, with a possible D match to TRBD2 (5 bases). The CDR3 sequence is 14 residues long. Germline CDR1 is SGHRS and CDR2 is YFSETQ. V was pared by 0 bases and J by 7 bases, with 11 bases between. CDR3 coding DNA: TGCGCCAGCAGCTTGGGGCCTAGCAGGAATGAGCAGTTCTTC. Its translation is CASSLGPSRNEQFF. The full variable domain, rest sourced from reference TRBV5-1 and TRBJ2-1, is KAGVTQTPRYLIKTRGQQVTLSCSPISGHRSVSWYQQTPGQGLQFLFEYFSETQRNKGNFPGRFSGRQFSNSRSEMNVSTLELGDSALYLCASSLGPSRNEQFFGPGTRLTVL.

The V and J genes are TRBV29-1 and TRBJ2-1; 10 bases map to TRBD2. The CDR3 sequence is 14 residues long. Germline V gives CDR1 SQVTM, CDR2 ANQGSEA. Trimming cost V 5 bases and J 8 bases; bases outside gene matches: 9. The CDR3: CSVTGLATTHEQFF. The CDR3 DNA sequence: TGCAGCGTTACGGGACTAGCGACGACCCATGAGCAGTTCTTC.

This CDR3 reads CASSDFNQPQHF. In DNA form, the CDR3 reads TGTGCCAGCAGTGACTTCAATCAGCCCCAGCATTTT. This chain links TRBV2 with TRBJ1-5; no clear D gene. V lost 3 bases and J lost 3, with 3 bases in between. Germline V lookup: CDR1 SNHLY, CDR2 FYNNEI. The CDR3 is 12 residues long.

This clone was counted a few times. This chain connects TRBV4-1 to TRBJ2-7, with D perhaps TRBD1 (6 bases). Trimming shortened V by 4 bases and J by 6 bases, and 16 bases separated the two germline ends. Germline V gene sequence: CDR1 MGHRA, CDR2 YSYEKL. The CDR3 consists of 14 residues. The CDR3 protein is CASSPATGFAEQYF. The CDR3 coding sequence is TGCGCCAGCAGCCCTGCTACAGGGTTCGCCGAGCAGTACTTC.

This chain links TRBV30 with TRBJ1-1; no clear D. CDR1 and CDR2 from the germline V gene are GTSNPN and SVGIG (reference sequence). Trimming left V 0 bases short and J 7 bases short, with 15 bases between. The CDR3 loop spans 14 amino acids. The CDR3 loop reads CAWSVPAPGGEAFF. The CDR3 DNA is TGTGCCTGGAGTGTACCGGCACCGGGTGGTGAAGCTTTCTTT. Based on the CDR3 plus reference TRBV30 and TRBJ1-1, the full variable domain is SQTIHQWPATLVQPVGSPLSLECTVEGTSNPNLYWYRQAAGRGLQLLFYSVGIGQISSEVPQNLSASRPQDRQFILSSKKLLLSDSGFYLCAWSVPAPGGEAFFGQGTRLTVV.

This clone was detected only a few times. The rearrangement links TRBV14 to TRBJ1-2, with TRBD1 identical over 8 bases. The CDR3 is 15 residues long. V trimming: 5 bases; J trimming: 4 bases; junction bases outside the gene matches: 9. In germline, CDR1 is SGHDN, CDR2 FVKESK. CDR3 in DNA: TGTGCCAGCAGCATCTCCAGGGGGCCTGGCTATGGCTACACCTTC. Translating gives CASSISRGPGYGYTF.

This clone has more than one count but fewer than ten. V usage is TRBV10-3 and J usage is TRBJ2-5, with 9 positions matching TRBD1. The CDR3 is 14 amino acids. Germline CDR1 and CDR2: ENHRY and SYGVKD. Trimming at V came to 2 bases and at J to 4 bases, leaving 2 bases not matched to a gene. The CDR3 region has the DNA TGTGCCATCAGTGAGCGACAGGGGGGAGAGACCCAGTACTTC. This codes for CAISERQGGETQYF.